Sequencing of this T cell receptor beta chain was carried out in a study of radiotherapy plus CTLA-4 blockade in lung cancer. Study information: Across the patients, objective responses occurred in approximately 18%, and disease control in approximately 30%.

Findings of the study overall: Peripheral blood showed expansion of tumor-derived TCR clones after radiotherapy and ipilimumab.

Lung cancer patients with chemo-refractory metastatic non-small-cell disease were given focal radiation plus CTLA-4 blockade with ipilimumab. In the case of this clone: Its antigen is not identified.

The assay was immunoSEQ multiplex PCR, and TCRdb's table has in-frame clones only and misses some. The repertoire holds under 50,000 clones, with 75% to 80% as singletons. Material: peripheral blood, obtained from a patient treated with radiotherapy plus ipilimumab. The receptor's source is a human donor with non-small cell lung cancer that progressed on radiotherapy plus ipilimumab.

The CDR3 reads CASSGQGQLFF. CDR3 sequence (DNA): TGTGCCAGCAGCGGACAGGGGCAACTGTTTTTT. The genes are TRBV21-1 and TRBJ1-4; the table's TRBD1 call for D was not verified on the DNA. TRBV21-1 is a pseudogene segment. The CDR3 length is 11 residues.